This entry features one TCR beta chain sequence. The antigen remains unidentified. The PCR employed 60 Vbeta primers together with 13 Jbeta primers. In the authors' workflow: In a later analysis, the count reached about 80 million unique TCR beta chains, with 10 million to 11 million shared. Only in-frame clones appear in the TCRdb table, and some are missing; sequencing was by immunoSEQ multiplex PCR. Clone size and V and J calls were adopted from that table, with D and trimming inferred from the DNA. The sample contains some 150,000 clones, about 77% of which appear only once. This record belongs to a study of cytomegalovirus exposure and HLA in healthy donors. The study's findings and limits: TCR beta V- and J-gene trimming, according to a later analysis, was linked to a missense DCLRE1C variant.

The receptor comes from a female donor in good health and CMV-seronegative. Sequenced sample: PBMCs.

The CDR3 bases are TGTGCCAGCAGAGGACTAGCGGGGGGACAGGAGACCCAGTACTTC. Its protein is CASRGLAGGQETQYF. The chain recombines TRBV6-5 with TRBJ2-5, with TRBD2 identical over 14 bases. V was pared by 6 bases and J by 5 bases, with 5 bases of the junction left unmatched. The germline V gene encodes CDR1 MNHEY and CDR2 SVGAGI. This CDR3 has 15 residues.